These 15 T cell receptor beta chains were sequenced from one sample in a study of blood T cell repertoires in COVID-19. Sequencing used immunoSEQ multiplex PCR; TCRdb keeps in-frame clones, though not all of them. Of 280,000 or so clones in the sample, about 90% were seen once. The sample consisted of peripheral blood. The receptors shown here come from a woman under 40 who had recovered from COVID-19.

This clone appeared a few times. The V gene is TRBV19, the J gene TRBJ2-1; no clear D. V gave up 5 bases and J gave up 6 bases, with 8 bases separating them. Per germline, CDR1 LNHDA and CDR2 SQIVND (reference sequence). The CDR3 is made up of 12 amino acids. CDR3 sequence: CASSLRGNEQFF. The DNA for the CDR3 is TGTGCCAGTAGTCTGCGTGGCAATGAGCAGTTCTTC. The full variable domain, rest sourced from reference TRBV19 and TRBJ2-1, is DGGITQSPKYLFRKEGQNVTLSCEQNLNHDAMYWYRQDPGQGLRLIYYSQIVNDFQKGDIAEGYSVSREKKESFPLTVTSAQKNPTAFYLCASSLRGNEQFFGPGTRLTVL.

The rearrangement joins TRBV21-1 to TRBJ2-4; TRBD1 is the table's D call and was not checked against the DNA. TRBV21-1 is a listed pseudogene. CDR3 length: 17 amino acids. The CDR3 DNA reads TGTGCCACCCCCCCGGGACAGGGGCCCCTAGCCAAAAACATTCAGTACTTC. This codes for CATPPGQGPLAKNIQYF.

The V call is TRBV24-1, the J call TRBJ2-5, with TRBD2 matching 9 bases. CDR3 length: 18 amino acids. The V gene end was trimmed by 5 bases and the J gene end by 1 base; junction bases not matched to a gene: 13. Germline V gene data show CDR1 as KGHDR and CDR2 as SFDVKD. The CDR3 is CATSVSASGTLVQETQYF. The CDR3 DNA is TGTGCCACCAGTGTATCGGCTAGCGGGACTCTTGTCCAAGAGACCCAGTACTTC.

V is TRBV5-8 and J is TRBJ2-7, with no clear D. Germline lookup yields CDR1 SGHTS and CDR2 YDEGEE. The CDR3 is made up of 14 amino acids. V was clipped by 0 bases and J by 7 bases, with 14 bases between them. DNA for the CDR3: TGTGCCAGCAGCTTGGCGAGCAGGTTACTTGAGCAGTACTTC. It translates to CASSLASRLLEQYF.

The chain has TRBV28 and TRBJ1-2; TRBD1 agrees at 9 bases. Germline-derived CDR1 and CDR2 are MDHEN and SYDVKM. The length of the CDR3 is 13 residues. Unmatched junction bases numbered 3, after V lost 5 bases and J lost 5 bases. CDR3 protein: CASSTGTGYGYTF. The CDR3 coding sequence is TGTGCCAGCAGTACCGGGACAGGGTATGGCTACACCTTC.

The chain joins TRBV12-3 or TRBV12-4 to TRBJ2-7; 8 positions match TRBD1. Trimming cost V 5 bases and J 7 bases; bases outside gene matches: 7. The CDR3 consists of 13 residues. The CDR3 loop reads CASSKKNRGEQYF. The CDR3 nucleotides read TGTGCCAGCAGTAAGAAGAACAGGGGGGAGCAGTACTTC.

The genes are TRBV6-7 and TRBJ1-5; TRBD1 might be the D (5 bases). TRBV6-7 is annotated as an ORF whose role is uncertain. This CDR3 is 15 amino acids long. V was cut by 7 bases and J by 6 bases, with 19 bases left in between. CDR3 residues: CASTSFGRGGQPQHF. CDR3 DNA sequence: TGTGCCAGCACGTCGTTTGGGAGGGGCGGTCAGCCCCAGCATTTT.

The CDR3: CASSLDRGREQYF. As DNA, the CDR3 is TGTGCCAGCAGCTTAGATAGGGGGAGAGAGCAGTACTTC. The chain links TRBV11-2 to TRBJ2-7, with a tentative D call TRBD1 (6 bases). The CDR3 is made up of 13 amino acids. CDR1 SGHAT and CDR2 FQNNGV come from the germline V gene. The V and J ends lost 0 bases and 7 bases respectively, with 10 bases between them.

The rearrangement links TRBV11-2 to TRBJ2-4; D is ambiguous. Germline assignment: CDR1 SGHAT and CDR2 FQNNGV. Trimming took 3 bases from V and 1 from J, leaving 13 bases between them. This CDR3 comprises 16 residues. CDR3 loop: CASSFPFRSAKNIQYF. CDR3 nucleotide sequence: TGTGCCAGCAGCTTTCCGTTCCGGAGTGCCAAAAACATTCAGTACTTC.

V usage is TRBV7-2 and J usage is TRBJ2-7, with unresolved D. Trimming stripped 1 base from V and 3 bases from J, with 22 bases between. The CDR3 covers 18 residues. Germline CDR1 is SGHTA and CDR2 is FQGNSA. The CDR3: CASSLDGLVWQGDYEQYF. Written as DNA, the CDR3 is TGTGCCAGCAGCTTAGATGGTTTGGTATGGCAAGGAGACTACGAGCAGTACTTC.

This chain joins TRBV9 and TRBJ2-2; D is ambiguous. The CDR3 has 14 residues. Germline CDR1 reads SGDLS; CDR2 reads YYNGEE. V lost 2 bases, J lost 6 bases, and 11 bases lay in between. This chain's CDR3 is CASSVWANAGELFF. The CDR3 nucleotides read TGTGCCAGCAGCGTTTGGGCAAATGCCGGGGAGCTGTTTTTT.

This sequence joins TRBV27 and TRBJ2-3, with 13 bases that match TRBD2. Germline-derived CDR1 and CDR2 are MNHEY and SMNVEV (reference sequence). The CDR3 is 16 amino acids. The trim removed 5 bases at V and 4 bases at J, leaving 6 bases unmatched. CDR3 bases: TGTGCCAGCAGTCCAACTAGCGGGAGGGTTCCAGATACGCAGTATTTT. It is translated as CASSPTSGRVPDTQYF.

The chain couples TRBV5-1 to TRBJ1-3; D not certain. The germline V and J ends were trimmed by 2 bases and 0 bases, with 9 bases remaining between them. The germline V gene has CDR1 SGHRS and CDR2 YFSETQ. The CDR3 loop spans 15 amino acids. The CDR3 DNA reads TGCGCCAGCAGCTTAATACCGGGCTCTGGAAACACCATATATTTT. It is translated as CASSLIPGSGNTIYF.

This clone appeared a single time. The CDR3 protein is CASSFPGGGNSPLHF. CDR3 in DNA: TGTGCCAGCAGTTTCCCCGGGGGAGGGAATTCACCCCTCCACTTT. The J gene is TRBJ1-6, the V gene TRBV28; D might be TRBD1 (5 bases). The CDR3 is 15 amino acids. Per germline, CDR1 MDHEN and CDR2 SYDVKM. V lost 3 bases and J 7 bases, leaving 13 bases between the germline ends.

The chain employs TRBV28 and TRBJ2-7; D is uncertain. V was cut by 4 bases and J by 1 base, with 2 bases left in between. CDR3 length: 11 residues. Germline V gene sequence: CDR1 MDHEN, CDR2 SYDVKM. The CDR3 loop reads CASSSSYEQYF. DNA for the CDR3: TGTGCCAGCAGTTCTTCCTACGAGCAGTACTTC.